Each of the 30 T cell receptor beta chains below was sequenced from the same sample in a study of T cell changes during pregnancy in multiple sclerosis. Method: immunoSEQ multiplex PCR; TCRdb's copy keeps in-frame clones and lacks some. The data show some 30,000 clones, less than 95% seen once. The sequenced sample was CD8+ T cells from peripheral blood mononuclear cells, obtained in the second trimester of pregnancy. The source is a female donor with multiple sclerosis, enrolled in a pregnancy study.

This chain uses TRBV19 with TRBJ2-3; possibly TRBD1 for D (5 bases). CDR3 length equals 16 residues. Trimming left V 4 bases short and J 2 bases short, with 16 bases between. Per germline, CDR1 LNHDA and CDR2 SQIVND (reference sequence). DNA of the CDR3: TGTGCCAGTAGTAATTCCGGACAAGTACACACAGATACGCAGTATTTT. The encoded protein is CASSNSGQVHTDTQYF.

The chain carries TRBV4-1 and TRBJ2-2; 7 positions agree with TRBD2. This CDR3 region has 19 residues. Looked up from germline, CDR1 is MGHRA and CDR2 is YSYEKL. V shed 3 bases, J shed 5 bases, and the junction held 18 bases outside the gene matches. The CDR3 here is CASSHPNVPRLADTGELFF. The CDR3 coding sequence is TGCGCCAGCAGCCACCCCAACGTCCCGCGGCTAGCGGATACCGGGGAGCTGTTTTTT.

This clone was seen once. V and J are TRBV7-6 and TRBJ2-7; D is possibly TRBD1 (5 bases). The CDR3 sequence is 15 residues long. Trimming took off 1 base at V and 5 bases at J, with 15 bases between the two ends. Germline values: CDR1 SGHVS, CDR2 FNYEAQ. CDR3 protein: CASSLGGRATDEQYF. As DNA, the CDR3 is TGTGCCAGCAGCTTAGGGGGCCGCGCTACGGACGAGCAGTACTTC. The whole variable domain, remainder taken from reference TRBV7-6 and TRBJ2-7, is GAGVSQSPRYKVTKRGQDVALRCDPISGHVSLYWYRQALGQGPEFLTYFNYEAQQDKSGLPNDRFSAERPEGSISTLTIQRTEQRDSAMYRCASSLGGRATDEQYFGPGTRLTVT.

The chain carries TRBV4-1 and TRBJ2-4, with 7 bases lining up with TRBD1. The length of the CDR3 is 14 residues. Germline CDR1 MGHRA, CDR2 YSYEKL. The J segment lost 7 bases and the V segment lost 4 bases, leaving 7 bases of the junction unmatched. The CDR3 protein is CASSPGQFANIQYF. The CDR3, as DNA: TGCGCCAGCAGCCCGGGACAGTTTGCGAACATTCAGTACTTC.

The V gene is TRBV28, the J gene TRBJ2-7, with no clear D. Germline CDR1 MDHEN, CDR2 SYDVKM. The CDR3 totals 11 residues. The V gene lost 4 bases and the J gene lost 5 bases, with 6 bases spanning the gap. The DNA for the CDR3 is TGTGCCAGCAGTTATTCCGACGAGCAGTACTTC. Translation gives CASSYSDEQYF.

The rearrangement links TRBV4-1 to TRBJ2-2; TRBD1 matches at 9 bases. The CDR3 has 15 residues. Germline V CDR1 and CDR2: MGHRA, YSYEKL. Trimming cost V 3 bases and J 2 bases; bases outside gene matches: 1. CDR3 DNA: TGCGCCAGCAGCCAGGACAGGGGAAACACCGGGGAGCTGTTTTTT. This gives the protein CASSQDRGNTGELFF.

The chain uses TRBV4-2 and TRBJ2-7; the match to TRBD2 covers 12 bases. The CDR3 loop spans 16 amino acids. Germline CDR1 is LGHNA and CDR2 is YNFKEQ. J was trimmed by 6 bases and V by 0 bases; bases with no gene match: 6. The CDR3 reads CASSQDWLAGGVEQYF. The CDR3, as DNA: TGTGCCAGCAGCCAAGATTGGCTAGCGGGAGGGGTCGAGCAGTACTTC.

The V and J genes are TRBV5-1 and TRBJ2-5, with 7 bases lining up with TRBD1. Trimming took 0 bases from V and 1 from J; bases not matched to a gene: 0. This CDR3 contains 14 residues. The germline V gene encodes CDR1 SGHRS and CDR2 YFSETQ. CDR3 nucleotide sequence: TGCGCCAGCAGCTTGGGACAGGGCCAAGAGACCCAGTACTTC. Protein sequence: CASSLGQGQETQYF. The entire variable domain, with the rest obtained from reference TRBV5-1 and TRBJ2-5, is as follows: KAGVTQTPRYLIKTRGQQVTLSCSPISGHRSVSWYQQTPGQGLQFLFEYFSETQRNKGNFPGRFSGRQFSNSRSEMNVSTLELGDSALYLCASSLGQGQETQYFGPGTRLLVL.

This chain uses TRBV19 with TRBJ2-1; a weak D match, TRBD1 (5 bases). This CDR3 is built from 14 residues. Trimming cost V 5 bases and J 6 bases, with 14 bases left between them. Germline V CDR1 and CDR2: LNHDA, SQIVND (reference sequence). This chain's CDR3 is CASSLGRWLNEQFF. Here the CDR3 DNA reads TGTGCCAGTAGTCTGGGGCGATGGCTCAATGAGCAGTTCTTC.

The V call is TRBV5-5, the J call TRBJ2-7, with D possibly TRBD1 on 6 matching bases. V was pared by 3 bases and J by 3 bases, with 7 bases between. Germline CDR1 and CDR2: SGHKS and YYEKEE (reference sequence). The CDR3 length is 12 residues. The CDR3 sequence: CASSSTGYEQYF. Written as DNA, the CDR3 is TGTGCCAGCAGCTCGACAGGCTACGAGCAGTACTTC.

The chain carries TRBV5-4 and TRBJ2-7, with 10 bases matching TRBD1. The V segment lost 3 bases and the J segment 2 bases; nucleotides outside the gene matches: 8. This CDR3 spans 16 amino acids. In germline, CDR1 is SGHNT, CDR2 YYREEE (reference sequence). This CDR3 reads CASSWGSGTGAYEQYF. The DNA for the CDR3 is TGTGCCAGCAGCTGGGGCTCCGGGACAGGGGCCTACGAGCAGTACTTC.

The genes are TRBV13 and TRBJ2-7; 9 bases match TRBD2. V lost 0 bases and J lost 2; bases outside the gene matches: 2. The CDR3 spans 15 residues. Germline lookup yields CDR1 PRHDT and CDR2 FYEKMQ (reference sequence). The CDR3 bases are TGTGCCAGCAGCTTAGGGCTAGCGGGAACCTACGAGCAGTACTTC. It is translated as CASSLGLAGTYEQYF.

DNA of the CDR3: TGTGCCAGCAGTTACTCCGGGACAGGAGACGAGCAGTACTTC. It yields the protein CASSYSGTGDEQYF. This rearrangement joins TRBV6-5 to TRBJ2-7; 8 bases agree with TRBD1. V shed 0 bases and J 5 bases; nucleotides not matched to a gene: 3. The germline V gene encodes CDR1 MNHEY and CDR2 SVGAGI. CDR3 length equals 14 residues.

The chain has TRBV2 and TRBJ2-7; 10 bases line up with TRBD2. From germline, CDR1 is SNHLY and CDR2 FYNNEI. The CDR3 loop spans 16 amino acids. V trimming: 8 bases; J trimming: 3 bases; junction bases outside the gene matches: 13. This chain's CDR3 is CASDSGLAGDVYEQYF. The CDR3 nucleotides read TGTGCCAGCGATTCTGGTCTAGCGGGAGACGTCTACGAGCAGTACTTC.

The chain has TRBV6-1 and TRBJ2-7; 8 nucleotides agree with TRBD1. From germline, CDR1 is MNHNS and CDR2 SASEGT. V was pared by 1 base and J by 6 bases, with 8 bases of the junction left unmatched. The CDR3 totals 15 residues. CDR3 DNA sequence: TGTGCCAGCAGTGAAGTATGGCAGGGGGCGTCCGAGCAGTACTTC. It yields the protein CASSEVWQGASEQYF.

CDR3 sequence (DNA): TGTGCCAGCACGCTAGTGGCGTACAATGAGCAGTTCTTC. It encodes CASTLVAYNEQFF. The gene calls are TRBV6-1 and TRBJ2-1; D gene unclear. Trimming removed 7 bases from V and 4 bases from J, with 11 bases in between. CDR3 size: 13 residues. Germline-derived CDR1 and CDR2 are MNHNS and SASEGT.

V usage is TRBV9 and J usage is TRBJ2-3, with 9 bases that match TRBD2. This CDR3 contains 18 residues. Germline V gives CDR1 SGDLS, CDR2 YYNGEE. The V gene end was trimmed by 0 bases and the J gene end by 4 bases; junction bases not matched to a gene: 12. CDR3 amino acids: CASSVGLADRAWADTQYF. CDR3 in DNA: TGTGCCAGCAGCGTAGGACTAGCGGACCGTGCCTGGGCAGATACGCAGTATTTT.

The V gene is TRBV5-4, the J gene TRBJ1-4; D unresolved. V lost 4 bases, J lost 0 bases, and 10 bases lay in between. Per germline, CDR1 SGHNT and CDR2 YYREEE (reference sequence). CDR3 length: 15 amino acids. The CDR3 sequence is CASSPWEATNEKLFF. CDR3 bases: TGTGCCAGCAGCCCGTGGGAGGCAACTAATGAAAAACTGTTTTTT. The full variable domain, its missing parts supplied by reference TRBV5-4 and TRBJ1-4, is ETGVTQSPTHLIKTRGQQVTLRCSSQSGHNTVSWYQQALGQGPQFIFQYYREEENGRGNFPPRFSGLQFPNYSSELNVNALELDDSALYLCASSPWEATNEKLFFGSGTQLSVL.

The rearrangement links TRBV6-4 to TRBJ2-3; TRBD2 is a possible D gene (6 bases). From germline, CDR1 is MRHNA and CDR2 SNTAGT. The ends were cut back, 3 bases at V and 4 bases at J, with 14 bases in the middle. This CDR3 spans 15 amino acids. In DNA, the CDR3 is TGTGCCAGCAGTGAAGATGGGGAGGCCGCAGATACGCAGTATTTT. This encodes CASSEDGEAADTQYF.

V gene TRBV12-5 combines with J gene TRBJ2-3; possible D gene TRBD2, 6 bases. V was pared by 5 bases and J by 5 bases, with 20 bases between. Germline-derived CDR1 and CDR2 are LGHNT and FRNRAP. The CDR3 totals 16 residues. CDR3: CASGQSDLRLVDTQYF. The CDR3 DNA sequence: TGTGCTAGTGGTCAATCCGACCTGAGACTAGTAGATACGCAGTATTTT.

This sequence joins TRBV5-6 and TRBJ2-7, with 10 bases lining up with TRBD2. J lost 1 base, V lost 5 bases, and 6 bases had no gene match. The CDR3 is made up of 15 amino acids. Germline loops: CDR1 SGHDT, CDR2 YYEEEE. Here the CDR3 reads CASSPRTSGSYEQYF. The CDR3 region has the DNA TGTGCCAGCAGTCCTCGGACTAGCGGATCCTACGAGCAGTACTTC.

This rearrangement joins TRBV7-2 to TRBJ2-4, with a tentative D call TRBD1 (6 bases). CDR3 size: 17 residues. V lost 2 bases, J lost 0 bases, and 14 bases lay in between. The germline V gene encodes CDR1 SGHTA and CDR2 FQGNSA. The CDR3 sequence: CASSLLHRALAKNIQYF. The CDR3 nucleotides are TGTGCCAGCAGCTTACTGCACAGGGCCCTAGCCAAAAACATTCAGTACTTC.

The chain links TRBV27 to TRBJ2-3; TRBD1 is a possible D gene (5 bases). The CDR3 sequence is 14 residues long. The germline gives CDR1 MNHEY, CDR2 SMNVEV (reference sequence). Trimming removed 3 bases from V and 4 bases from J, with 11 bases in between. The CDR3 DNA follows: TGTGCCAGCAGTTTCCTAGGGGCCCCAGATACGCAGTATTTT. It yields the protein CASSFLGAPDTQYF.

With respect to this clone: The same CDR3 arises from other DNA sequences in this sample as well. V gene TRBV11-2 combines with J gene TRBJ2-7; D remains unclear. The V end lost 0 bases, the J end lost 4 bases, and 4 bases lay between the germline ends. The CDR3 runs to 12 residues. The germline gives CDR1 SGHAT, CDR2 FQNNGV. Here the CDR3 DNA reads TGTGCCAGCAGCTTAGACAGGTACGAGCAGTACTTC. It encodes CASSLDRYEQYF.

The chain employs TRBV6-1 and TRBJ1-2, with 7 bases fitting TRBD1. V lost 3 bases, J lost 6 bases, and 4 bases stayed unmatched. The CDR3 extends over 13 amino acids. Germline assignment: CDR1 MNHNS and CDR2 SASEGT. The CDR3 reads CASSDGDSHGYTF. The CDR3 nucleotides are TGTGCCAGCAGTGACGGGGACAGTCATGGCTACACCTTC.

This chain links TRBV7-2 with TRBJ1-2; D unclear. Germline V gene data show CDR1 as SGHTA and CDR2 as FQGNSA. The V gene lost 4 bases and the J gene lost 4 bases, with 10 bases spanning the gap. This CDR3 region has 13 residues. This CDR3 reads CASSSWLSYGYTF. In nucleotides, the CDR3 is TGTGCCAGCAGCTCTTGGCTCAGCTATGGCTACACCTTC.

This clone was seen only once. The chain couples TRBV28 to TRBJ2-1; TRBD2 matches 10 bases. Germline values: CDR1 MDHEN, CDR2 SYDVKM. J was trimmed by 9 bases and V by 7 bases; bases with no gene match: 12. The CDR3 runs 15 residues. The DNA for the CDR3 is TGTGCCAGCACCCTACTAGCGGGACCTCAGAGTGAGCAGTTCTTC. Protein product: CASTLLAGPQSEQFF.

The V gene is TRBV14, the J gene TRBJ2-1; TRBD1 is a possible D gene (6 bases). The CDR3 extends over 18 amino acids. CDR1 is SGHDN, CDR2 FVKESK, per germline. V was trimmed by 0 bases and J by 0 bases, leaving 15 bases between them. The CDR3 here is CASSQEQGSKPSYNEQFF. The DNA of the CDR3 is TGTGCCAGCAGCCAAGAGCAGGGGTCTAAACCCTCCTACAATGAGCAGTTCTTC.

The rearrangement links TRBV9 to TRBJ2-1; 10 bases map to TRBD2. This CDR3 spans 15 amino acids. Germline values: CDR1 SGDLS, CDR2 YYNGEE. J lost 5 bases, V lost 4 bases, and 6 bases had no gene match. CDR3 protein: CASSPSGSRHNEQFF. The CDR3 coding sequence is TGTGCCAGCAGCCCTAGCGGGAGCAGACACAATGAGCAGTTCTTC.

This clone turned up a few times. The genes are TRBV6-4 and TRBJ2-1, with 11 bases identical to TRBD2. Germline-derived CDR1 and CDR2 are MRHNA and SNTAGT. V lost 4 bases and J lost 5; bases outside the gene matches: 4. The CDR3 has 15 residues. This CDR3 reads CASSVGLAENNEQFF. The CDR3 nucleotides read TGTGCCAGCAGTGTGGGACTAGCGGAAAACAATGAGCAGTTCTTC.